The rows below give T cell receptor beta chains drawn from one sample of a study of T-cell memory formation after mild COVID-19. TCRdb re-derived calls from the 5' RACE reads in MiXCR, one entry per CDR3 protein. The sample shows approximately 210,000 distinct CDR3 sequences, around 30% of them seen only once. What was sequenced was PBMCs or a T cell subset sorted from them (not recorded which). Receptors were obtained from an adult woman who had mild COVID-19 (a few samples of this study predate the infection). Cell type and time point are not known. CDR3s include the opening cysteine and the closing phenylalanine or tryptophan. A D gene is named only where the DNA matches it firmly. Size is omitted from some rows. Given values are once, few, many or a class for expanded clones.

length: 13; D: -; J: TRBJ2-7; V: TRBV7-9; size: few; DNA: TGTGCCAGCATACAGGGACCTTCCTACGAGCAGTACTTC; CDR3: CASIQGPSYEQYF
length: 13; D: -; J: TRBJ1-1; V: TRBV27; size: few; DNA: TGTGCCAGCAGTCCAGGGTGGGGGACTGAAGCTTTCTTT; CDR3: CASSPGWGTEAFF
length: 14; D: -; J: TRBJ2-3; V: TRBV7-3; size: -; DNA: TGTGCCAGCAGCTTAAGGGCGAACTTGGATACGCAGTATTTT; CDR3: CASSLRANLDTQYF
length: 15; D: TRBD1; J: TRBJ1-2; V: TRBV4-1; size: -; DNA: TGCGCCAGCAGCCAAGAGGACAGGGGGATCTATGGCTACACCTTC; CDR3: CASSQEDRGIYGYTF
length: 15; D: TRBD1; J: TRBJ2-3; V: TRBV5-5; size: -; DNA: TGTGCCAGCAGCTTGGAAAAGGGGGCCAGTGATACGCAGTATTTT; CDR3: CASSLEKGASDTQYF
length: 14; D: TRBD1; J: TRBJ1-1; V: TRBV30; size: -; DNA: TGTGCCTGGAGTGTACAGGGGCGGTGGACTGAAGCTTTCTTT; CDR3: CAWSVQGRWTEAFF
length: 13; D: -; J: TRBJ2-5; V: TRBV20-1; size: few; DNA: TGCAGTGCTAGAGGTGGGGTGGAAGAGACCCAGTACTTC; CDR3: CSARGGVEETQYF
length: 14; D: -; J: TRBJ2-5; V: TRBV5-6; size: -; DNA: TGTGCCAGCAGCGTCGGCATGGAACAAGAGACCCAGTACTTC; CDR3: CASSVGMEQETQYF
length: 15; D: TRBD2; J: TRBJ2-1; V: TRBV27; size: many; DNA: TGTGCCAGCAGGTGGACTAGCGGAGTTTACAATGAGCAGTTCTTC; CDR3: CASRWTSGVYNEQFF
length: 15; D: TRBD2; J: TRBJ2-7; V: TRBV20-1; size: -; DNA: TGCAGTGCTAGCACGGCTAGCGGTCTAAACTACGAGCAGTACTTC; CDR3: CSASTASGLNYEQYF
length: 17; D: -; J: TRBJ2-6; V: TRBV14; size: few; DNA: TGTGCCAGCAGCCAAGAGAGGGCATTCGGTGGGGCCAACGTCCTGACTTTC; CDR3: CASSQERAFGGANVLTF
length: 14; D: TRBD2; J: TRBJ2-7; V: TRBV29-1; size: -; DNA: TGCAGCGTTGCCGGGACGGGAGGCTCCTACGAGCAGTACTTC; CDR3: CSVAGTGGSYEQYF
length: 11; D: -; J: TRBJ1-1; V: TRBV3-1; size: few; DNA: TGTGCCAGCAGCCAGCTATTCGAAGCTTTCTTT; CDR3: CASSQLFEAFF
length: 14; D: -; J: TRBJ1-1; V: TRBV18; size: -; DNA: TGTGCCAGCTCACCAGTATCCCTGAACACTGAAGCTTTCTTT; CDR3: CASSPVSLNTEAFF
length: 14; D: -; J: TRBJ2-7; V: TRBV7-8; size: -; DNA: TGTGCCAGCAGCTACGCTTCTGTGGGTGGCGAGCAGTACTTC; CDR3: CASSYASVGGEQYF
length: 17; D: TRBD2; J: TRBJ2-1; V: TRBV29-1; size: -; DNA: TGCAGCGTCTCTTGGGCCGGGACTAGCGGAACCTACAATGAGCAGTTCTTC; CDR3: CSVSWAGTSGTYNEQFF
length: 14; D: -; J: TRBJ2-7; V: TRBV4-1; size: -; DNA: TGCGCCAGCAGCCAAGTGGGACATCAGACCGAGCAGTACTTC; CDR3: CASSQVGHQTEQYF
length: 16; D: TRBD1; J: TRBJ2-7; V: TRBV6-5; size: -; DNA: TGTGCCAGCAGTTACTCGGGGACAGGGAAGAACTACGAGCAGTACTTC; CDR3: CASSYSGTGKNYEQYF
length: 15; D: -; J: TRBJ2-3; V: TRBV7-9; size: -; DNA: TGTGCCAGCAGCTTAGTTATGACAGCCACAGATACGCAGTATTTT; CDR3: CASSLVMTATDTQYF
length: 13; D: -; J: TRBJ1-1; V: TRBV18; size: few; DNA: TGTGCCAGCTCATCGACACAGAACACTGAAGCTTTCTTT; CDR3: CASSSTQNTEAFF
length: 17; D: TRBD1; J: TRBJ2-3; V: TRBV6-5; size: few; DNA: TGTGCCAGCAGTTACGAATCGTTTAACAGGGGCGTCGATACGCAGTATTTT; CDR3: CASSYESFNRGVDTQYF
length: 16; D: TRBD2; J: TRBJ2-5; V: TRBV11-2; size: -; DNA: TGTGCCAGCAGTCCTTATCCGGGGGGGCGCGGGGAGACCCAGTACTTC; CDR3: CASSPYPGGRGETQYF
length: 13; D: -; J: TRBJ2-7; V: TRBV5-1; size: -; DNA: TGCGCCAGCAGCTTGGAGGGGCGCTACGAGCAGTACTTC; CDR3: CASSLEGRYEQYF
length: 13; D: -; J: TRBJ2-3; V: TRBV7-2; size: -; DNA: TGTGCCAGCAGCCACGAACAGGCGGATACGCAGTATTTT; CDR3: CASSHEQADTQYF
length: 13; D: -; J: TRBJ1-5; V: TRBV7-2; size: -; DNA: TGTGCCAGCAGCGCTGACAGGTACCAGCCCCAGCATTTT; CDR3: CASSADRYQPQHF
length: 15; D: TRBD1; J: TRBJ2-7; V: TRBV18; size: once; DNA: TGTGCCAGCTCACCCACGACAGGGGGCGTTTACGAGCAGTACTTC; CDR3: CASSPTTGGVYEQYF
length: 16; D: -; J: TRBJ1-1; V: TRBV7-9; size: few; DNA: TGTGCCAGCAGCCTCCTTGGGTCGAAGATGAACACTGAAGCTTTCTTT; CDR3: CASSLLGSKMNTEAFF
length: 15; D: -; J: TRBJ1-1; V: TRBV6-5; size: -; DNA: TGTGCCAGCAGTTACTCGAGCCAAATCAACACTGAAGCTTTCTTT; CDR3: CASSYSSQINTEAFF
length: 14; D: -; J: TRBJ1-1; V: TRBV12-3/TRBV12-4; size: few; DNA: TGTGCCAGCAGTAACGGACACCAGAACACTGAAGCTTTCTTT; CDR3: CASSNGHQNTEAFF
length: 15; D: TRBD2; J: TRBJ2-3; V: TRBV6-6; size: -; DNA: TGTGCCAGCCAACAGCGGGAGGGGCGGACAGATACGCAGTATTTT; CDR3: CASQQREGRTDTQYF
length: 14; D: TRBD1; J: TRBJ1-1; V: TRBV29-1; size: -; DNA: TGCAGCGTTAACAGGGGGCAAACTAACACTGAAGCTTTCTTT; CDR3: CSVNRGQTNTEAFF
length: 14; D: -; J: TRBJ2-1; V: TRBV7-2; size: few; DNA: TGTGCCAGCAGCTTAGAAGGGTTGTGGAATGAGCAGTTCTTC; CDR3: CASSLEGLWNEQFF
length: 15; D: TRBD2; J: TRBJ2-1; V: TRBV6-4; size: -; DNA: TGTGCCAGCAGTCCGACTAGCGGGGGGGCCGATGAGCAGTTCTTC; CDR3: CASSPTSGGADEQFF
length: 13; D: -; J: TRBJ2-7; V: TRBV5-1; size: -; DNA: TGCGCCAGCAGCACCGGAGGTACTACCGAGCAGTACTTC; CDR3: CASSTGGTTEQYF
length: 16; D: -; J: TRBJ1-5; V: TRBV12-3/TRBV12-4; size: few; DNA: TGTGCCAGCAGTTTAGGTGGGGGTTATGGGGATCAGCCCCAGCATTTT; CDR3: CASSLGGGYGDQPQHF
length: 22; D: TRBD2; J: TRBJ2-3; V: TRBV7-9; size: few; DNA: TGTGCCAGCAGCCCGCGCTTCACCGGGACTAGCGGGCCTCCTAGGGGCACAGATACGCAGTATTTT; CDR3: CASSPRFTGTSGPPRGTDTQYF
length: 14; D: -; J: TRBJ2-5; V: TRBV14; size: -; DNA: TGTGCCAGCAGCCAAGGGGGGTACCAAGAGACCCAGTACTTC; CDR3: CASSQGGYQETQYF
length: 15; D: TRBD2; J: TRBJ2-3; V: TRBV27; size: -; DNA: TGTGCCAGCAGAGACCCGGGACTAGCGGGAGATACGCAGTATTTT; CDR3: CASRDPGLAGDTQYF
length: 13; D: -; J: TRBJ2-7; V: TRBV30; size: -; DNA: TGTGCCTGGAGTGTTGGCAGCCCCTACGAGCAGTACTTC; CDR3: CAWSVGSPYEQYF
length: 15; D: TRBD1; J: TRBJ1-4; V: TRBV24-1; size: -; DNA: TGTGTCACCAGTGATCCCGGACAGGGCGGTGAAAAACTGTTTTTT; CDR3: CVTSDPGQGGEKLFF
length: 12; D: -; J: TRBJ2-1; V: TRBV15; size: few; DNA: TGTGCCACCAGCGTCAACTGGGGTGAGCAGTTCTTC; CDR3: CATSVNWGEQFF
length: 15; D: TRBD2; J: TRBJ2-1; V: TRBV4-1; size: once; DNA: TGCGCCAGCAGCCAGAGAAACGGACTAGCAGGTGAGCAGTTCTTC; CDR3: CASSQRNGLAGEQFF
length: 18; D: -; J: TRBJ2-5; V: TRBV28; size: -; DNA: TGTGCCAGCAGTACCTCATCCAGGGTGCTTGCATTTGGGGAGACCCAGTACTTC; CDR3: CASSTSSRVLAFGETQYF
length: 11; D: -; J: TRBJ2-7; V: TRBV7-8; size: few; DNA: TGTGCCAGCAGCACGGGAGTCGAGCAGTACTTC; CDR3: CASSTGVEQYF
length: 12; D: -; J: TRBJ2-7; V: TRBV30; size: -; DNA: TGTGCCTGGAGTGTCTCAGGGAGCGAGCAGTACTTC; CDR3: CAWSVSGSEQYF
length: 10; D: -; J: TRBJ1-2; V: TRBV12-3/TRBV12-4; size: few; DNA: TGTGCCAGCAGTTCGGGTGGCTACACCTTC; CDR3: CASSSGGYTF
length: 13; D: TRBD1; J: TRBJ2-5; V: TRBV24-1; size: few; DNA: TGTGCCACCAGTGACACAGGGGTAGAGACCCAGTACTTC; CDR3: CATSDTGVETQYF
length: 12; D: -; J: TRBJ1-6; V: TRBV30; size: -; DNA: TGTGCCTGGAGTCTAGGAGATTCACCCCTCCACTTT; CDR3: CAWSLGDSPLHF
length: 14; D: TRBD1; J: TRBJ1-2; V: TRBV3-1; size: few; DNA: TGTGCCAGCAGCCAAGGGGGACAGGGCTACGGCTACACCTTC; CDR3: CASSQGGQGYGYTF
length: 17; D: -; J: TRBJ2-6; V: TRBV5-6; size: -; DNA: TGTGCCAGCAGCTTGGTCAGGGACGGCTCTGGGGCCAACGTCCTGACTTTC; CDR3: CASSLVRDGSGANVLTF
length: 15; D: TRBD1; J: TRBJ2-5; V: TRBV5-1; size: few; DNA: TGCGCCAGCAGCATTATCACAGGGGGCCAAGAGACCCAGTACTTC; CDR3: CASSIITGGQETQYF
length: 11; D: -; J: TRBJ2-2; V: TRBV7-2; size: few; DNA: TGTGCCAGCAGCTGGGTCGGGGAGCTGTTTTTT; CDR3: CASSWVGELFF
length: 14; D: -; J: TRBJ2-7; V: TRBV27; size: -; DNA: TGTGCCAGCAGTTTATGGCCGGAGAACTACGAGCAGTACTTC; CDR3: CASSLWPENYEQYF
length: 16; D: TRBD2; J: TRBJ2-1; V: TRBV4-2; size: -; DNA: TGTGCCAGCAGCCAACCAGCGGGGAGCTCCTACAATGAGCAGTTCTTC; CDR3: CASSQPAGSSYNEQFF
length: 12; D: -; J: TRBJ2-1; V: TRBV29-1; size: -; DNA: TGCAGCGTTGTACAGGAATACAATGAGCAGTTCTTC; CDR3: CSVVQEYNEQFF
length: 17; D: -; J: TRBJ1-2; V: TRBV2; size: -; DNA: TGTGCCAGCAGCGACTACCGGGACACGGCGATCAACTATGGCTACACCTTC; CDR3: CASSDYRDTAINYGYTF
length: 15; D: -; J: TRBJ2-5; V: TRBV12-3/TRBV12-4; size: few; DNA: TGTGCCAGCAGTGCGGGTCTCTGGGTTCAAGAGACCCAGTACTTC; CDR3: CASSAGLWVQETQYF
length: 12; D: TRBD1; J: TRBJ1-2; V: TRBV29-1; size: few; DNA: TGCAGCGGAAGGACAGGACTCTATGGCTACACCTTC; CDR3: CSGRTGLYGYTF
length: 15; D: -; J: TRBJ2-7; V: TRBV7-9; size: -; DNA: TGTGCCAGCACCCCGGGCAGGGGACACAACTACGAGCAGTACTTC; CDR3: CASTPGRGHNYEQYF